These 26 T cell receptor beta chains share one sample of origin, sequenced in a study of blood T cell repertoires in COVID-19. The repertoire was sequenced with immunoSEQ multiplex PCR; TCRdb's copy has only in-frame clones and lacks some. The top ten hold less than 2% of the sample, which has about 140,000 clones, 80% to 90% seen once. The sequenced sample consisted of peripheral blood. The receptors shown here come from a woman aged 55-70 years with acute or convalescent COVID-19.

The CDR3 spells CASSPGASGDHEQFF. CDR3 sequence (DNA): TGTGCCAGCAGCCCAGGGGCTAGCGGGGACCATGAGCAGTTCTTC. The V and J genes are TRBV4-2 and TRBJ2-1; 9 bases are a match to TRBD2. Trimming cost V 4 bases and J 8 bases; bases outside gene matches: 9. CDR1 is LGHNA and CDR2 is YNFKEQ in the germline V gene. CDR3 length equals 15 residues.

This chain joins TRBV7-2 and TRBJ2-7; 14 positions agree with TRBD2. CDR3 length: 15 residues. Germline V lookup: CDR1 SGHTA, CDR2 FQGNSA. Trimming cost V 6 bases and J 2 bases; bases outside gene matches: 3. The CDR3 loop reads CASRRTSGGPYEQYF. The CDR3 nucleotides are TGTGCCAGCAGACGGACTAGCGGGGGGCCCTACGAGCAGTACTTC.

The chain links TRBV19 to TRBJ1-2, with D perhaps matching TRBD1 (6 bases). V was trimmed by 7 bases and J by 7 bases, leaving 13 bases between them. Per germline, CDR1 LNHDA and CDR2 SQIVND (reference sequence). The CDR3 is 12 residues long. CDR3 loop: CASTQRGGGYTF. CDR3 sequence (DNA): TGTGCCAGTACCCAAAGGGGGGGTGGCTACACCTTC.

The CDR3 region has the DNA TGTGCCAGCAGAAAGACAACTCCCTACGAGCAGTACTTC. Encoded protein: CASRKTTPYEQYF. J is TRBJ2-7 and V is TRBV12-3 or TRBV12-4; no definite D call. The CDR3 is made up of 13 amino acids. Trimming cost V 6 bases and J 2 bases, with 11 bases left between them.

This clone appeared a single time. J is TRBJ2-3 and V is TRBV7-2, with D possibly being TRBD1 (7 bases). Germline CDR1 reads SGHTA; CDR2 reads FQGNSA. V was clipped by 7 bases and J by 0 bases, with 14 bases between them. This CDR3 is 15 amino acids long. The CDR3 region is CASTSGGSSTDTQYF. CDR3 DNA sequence: TGTGCCAGCACCTCAGGGGGGTCTAGCACAGATACGCAGTATTTT.

Remarks on this clone: The junction does not match germline at one end; this may be a read error. The chain recombines TRBV5-8 with TRBJ2-1, with D possibly TRBD2 on 6 matching bases. The CDR3 is 14 amino acids. Germline V gene lookup returns CDR1 SGHTS and CDR2 YDEGEE. The CDR3 spells CASSLGTFYREQFF. Here the CDR3 DNA reads TGTGCCAGCAGTTTGGGGACTTTTTATCGTGAGCAGTTCTTC.

The CDR3: CSVEYGTGGPQHF. The CDR3 DNA follows: TGCAGCGTTGAATATGGGACTGGGGGGCCCCAGCATTTT. The V call is TRBV29-1, the J call TRBJ1-5; D might be TRBD1 (5 bases). CDR1 and CDR2 (germline): SQVTM, ANQGSEA. This CDR3 has 13 residues. The germline V and J ends were trimmed by 2 bases and 9 bases, with 14 bases remaining between them.

V gene TRBV10-3 combines with J gene TRBJ2-7; the D gene is possibly TRBD1 (6 bases). The germline V gene has CDR1 ENHRY and CDR2 SYGVKD. This CDR3 has 14 amino acids. Between the trimmed V and J ends, which lost 3 bases and 0 bases, there was a span of 9 bases. CDR3 sequence: CAISDRGGSYEQYF. In DNA form, the CDR3 reads TGTGCCATCAGTGATAGAGGGGGCTCCTACGAGCAGTACTTC.

The chain joins TRBV4-3 to TRBJ2-1, with 9 bases aligning to TRBD1. This CDR3 comprises 17 residues. V was clipped by 4 bases and J by 1 base; unmatched bases: 8. Germline V CDR1 and CDR2: LGHNA, YSLEER. In DNA form, the CDR3 reads TGCGCCAGCAGCCGCACGGCAGGGACAGGGTCCTACAATGAGCAGTTCTTC. Amino acids: CASSRTAGTGSYNEQFF.

This chain uses TRBV14 with TRBJ2-7; 9 nucleotides line up with TRBD1. The V and J ends lost 4 bases and 6 bases, in that order; junction bases with no gene match: 7. The germline V gene has CDR1 SGHDN and CDR2 FVKESK. The CDR3 extends over 14 amino acids. The CDR3 nucleotides read TGTGCCAGCAGCCGACAGGGGGGAACCTCCGAGCAGTACTTC. This sequence encodes CASSRQGGTSEQYF.

The chain links TRBV6-5 to TRBJ2-1; TRBD1 matches at 9 bases. The CDR3 consists of 15 residues. The germline CDR1 and CDR2 sequences are MNHEY and SVGAGI. J gave up 5 bases and V 6 bases, and 8 bases lay outside the gene matches. The CDR3 bases are TGTGCCAGCAGAAAGGGACAGGGTAACGACAATGAGCAGTTCTTC. It yields the protein CASRKGQGNDNEQFF.

The rearrangement links TRBV21-1 to TRBJ2-7; the DNA was not compared with TRBD1, the D call given in the table. TRBV21-1 is termed a pseudogene. This CDR3 has 15 residues. CDR3 amino acids: CASSPGQGVSDEQYF. CDR3 nucleotide sequence: TGTGCCAGCAGCCCGGGACAGGGCGTCTCGGACGAGCAGTACTTC.

The rearrangement joins TRBV4-3 to TRBJ1-2, with 11 bases lining up with TRBD1. The trim removed 1 base at V and 6 bases at J, leaving 4 bases unmatched. There are 15 residues in the CDR3. CDR1 LGHNA and CDR2 YSLEER come from the germline V gene. The CDR3 DNA reads as TGCGCCAGCAGCCAAGGGACAGGGGGCATCGATGGCTACACCTTC. Translation: CASSQGTGGIDGYTF.

J is TRBJ2-1 and V is TRBV5-6; 7 bases fit TRBD1. This CDR3 comprises 12 residues. V trimming: 1 base; J trimming: 10 bases; junction bases outside the gene matches: 2. Germline CDR1 is SGHDT and CDR2 is YYEEEE. The CDR3 DNA reads as TGTGCCAGCAGCTTGACCAGGGGGGAGCAGTTCTTC. Translation gives CASSLTRGEQFF.

This rearrangement joins TRBV28 to TRBJ1-5; weak D call: TRBD1 (5 bases). V shed 1 base and J shed 0 bases, with 16 bases lying between them. The CDR3 totals 18 residues. From germline, CDR1 is MDHEN and CDR2 SYDVKM. In DNA, the CDR3 is TGTGCCAGCAGTTTATTGGGGCGGACAACCTATAGCAATCAGCCCCAGCATTTT. The encoded protein is CASSLLGRTTYSNQPQHF.

The chain carries TRBV11-3 and TRBJ2-3; TRBD2 aligns across 8 bases. The CDR3 contains 14 residues. Germline CDR1 SGHNT, CDR2 YENEEA. The V gene end was trimmed by 5 bases and the J gene end by 4 bases; junction bases not matched to a gene: 5. For the CDR3, the DNA is TGTGCCAGCAGCGCGGGACTAGGCGCAGATACGCAGTATTTT. Its protein is CASSAGLGADTQYF.

The CDR3 is CASTFTSGQETQYF. In nucleotides, the CDR3 is TGTGCCAGCACCTTCACTAGCGGTCAAGAGACCCAGTACTTC. V usage is TRBV28 and J usage is TRBJ2-5; 8 bases align to TRBD2. The germline V gene encodes CDR1 MDHEN and CDR2 SYDVKM. This CDR3 comprises 14 residues. Trimming took 7 bases from V and 2 from J; bases not matched to a gene: 6. Full variable domain (outside the CDR3, taken from reference TRBV28 and TRBJ2-5): DVKVTQSSRYLVKRTGEKVFLECVQDMDHENMFWYRQDPGLGLRLIYFSYDVKMKEKGDIPEGYSVSREKKERFSLILESASTNQTSMYLCASTFTSGQETQYFGPGTRLLVL.

V gene TRBV12-3 or TRBV12-4 combines with J gene TRBJ1-1, with D uncertain. The CDR3 runs to 12 residues. Trimming removed 8 bases at V and 4 bases at J, with 11 bases between. CDR3 DNA sequence: TGTGCCAGCCGCTCGGGGAGCACTGAAGCTTTCTTT. This sequence encodes CASRSGSTEAFF.

This chain joins TRBV3-1 (or the pseudogene TRBV3-2) and TRBJ1-3, with a tentative D call TRBD1 (6 bases). Germline CDR1 LGHDT, CDR2 YNNKEL (reference sequence). The CDR3 extends over 16 amino acids. Trimming cost V 0 bases and J 2 bases, with 11 bases left between them. CDR3 bases: TGTGCCAGCAGCCAAGATCAACAGGGTCCTGGAAACACCATATATTTT. Protein sequence: CASSQDQQGPGNTIYF.

The J gene is TRBJ1-1, the V gene TRBV29-1, with D maybe TRBD1 (5 bases). CDR1 SQVTM and CDR2 ANQGSEA come from the germline V gene. This CDR3 region has 13 residues. V lost 1 base and J 0 bases, leaving 6 bases between the germline ends. The CDR3 DNA reads as TGCAGCGTTGAAGGACAGATGAACACTGAAGCTTTCTTT. This translates into CSVEGQMNTEAFF.

V and J are TRBV6-5 and TRBJ2-7, with 10 bases that match TRBD2. Trimming cost V 0 bases and J 5 bases; bases outside gene matches: 4. This CDR3 has 15 amino acids. Per germline, CDR1 MNHEY and CDR2 SVGAGI. In DNA form, the CDR3 reads TGTGCCAGCAGTTACTCGGGTAGCGGGGGGCACGAGCAGTACTTC. Translated: CASSYSGSGGHEQYF.

The gene calls are TRBV3-1 (or the pseudogene TRBV3-2) and TRBJ2-5, with TRBD2 matching 12 bases. The CDR3 length is 18 residues. The germline CDR1 and CDR2 sequences are LGHDT and YNNKEL (reference sequence). V trimming: 0 bases; J trimming: 7 bases; junction bases outside the gene matches: 12. The CDR3 nucleotides read TGTGCCAGCAGCCAAGATTTCAGGCTAGCGGGGGGGTTGGTGACCCAGTACTTC. Encoded protein: CASSQDFRLAGGLVTQYF.

The chain couples TRBV6-5 to TRBJ1-2; D unclear. Germline CDR1 and CDR2: MNHEY and SVGAGI. This CDR3 has 11 residues. Trimming removed 6 bases from V and 8 bases from J, with 10 bases in between. This CDR3 is CASRGGYGYTF. The CDR3 DNA is TGTGCCAGCAGGGGCGGGTACGGCTACACCTTC.

This clone was detected only once. V is TRBV5-1 and J is TRBJ1-2; D may be TRBD1 (5 bases). This CDR3 comprises 13 residues. CDR1 and CDR2 from the germline V gene are SGHRS and YFSETQ. Trimming pared 0 bases from V and 6 bases from J, leaving 9 bases between. The CDR3 nucleotides are TGCGCCAGCAGCTTGGAACGGACAAATGGCTACACCTTC. Translated: CASSLERTNGYTF.

This clone has just a few counts. The chain carries TRBV12-3 or TRBV12-4 and TRBJ1-2, with D possibly being TRBD1 (6 bases). The V gene lost 0 bases and the J gene lost 7 bases, with 9 bases spanning the gap. This CDR3 is 13 amino acids long. CDR3 loop: CASSLAGQSGYTF. The CDR3 DNA sequence: TGTGCCAGCAGTTTAGCCGGACAGAGTGGCTACACCTTC.

The chain is built from TRBV19 and TRBJ2-2; D perhaps matches TRBD1 (7 bases). Trimming shortened V by 10 bases and J by 4 bases, and 13 bases separated the two germline ends. Germline V gene lookup returns CDR1 LNHDA and CDR2 SQIVND (reference sequence). CDR3 length equals 13 residues. CDR3 DNA: TGTGCCACCTCCAGGGGGGTCACCGGGGAGCTGTTTTTT. Its protein is CATSRGVTGELFF.